This passage covers 18 T cell receptor beta chains from one sample sequenced in a study of control samples from healthy donors and cancer patients. Measured with immunoSEQ multiplex PCR; TCRdb has only the in-frame clones, and not every one. The table lists tens of thousands of clones, roughly 83% of them singletons, with roughly 40% in the top ten. Sequencing input: PBMCs. These receptors all stem from a man aged 65 to 79 with lung cancer.

The chain uses TRBV5-1 and TRBJ2-7, with TRBD1 as a possible D gene (5 bases). The CDR3 covers 14 residues. CDR1 is SGHRS and CDR2 is YFSETQ in the germline V gene. Trimming took 4 bases from V and 0 from J, leaving 11 bases between them. CDR3: CASSAGWDSYEQYF. As DNA, the CDR3 is TGCGCCAGCAGCGCAGGGTGGGACTCCTACGAGCAGTACTTC.

This chain connects TRBV7-9 to TRBJ2-2; no firm D call. Germline V lookup: CDR1 SEHNR, CDR2 FQNEAQ (reference sequence). V lost 0 bases and J 4 bases, leaving 12 bases between the germline ends. The CDR3 extends over 16 amino acids. The CDR3 protein is CASSLAAASGTGELFF. The CDR3 DNA reads as TGTGCCAGCAGCTTAGCAGCAGCTTCGGGCACCGGGGAGCTGTTTTTT.

This chain joins TRBV28 and TRBJ1-2, with D unresolved. The germline V gene encodes CDR1 MDHEN and CDR2 SYDVKM. V dropped 7 bases and J dropped 0 bases, with 15 bases sitting between them. The CDR3 consists of 15 residues. CDR3 in DNA: TGTGCCAGCACCCCAAGCGGACCTTCTAACTATGGCTACACCTTC. As protein: CASTPSGPSNYGYTF.

This clone was observed once. V usage is TRBV6-2 or TRBV6-3 and J usage is TRBJ1-2, with unresolved D. Germline lookup yields CDR1 MNHEY and CDR2 SVGEGT. The CDR3 sequence is 12 residues long. V was trimmed by 2 bases and J by 0 bases, leaving 1 base between them. This CDR3 is CASSYPNYGYTF. The CDR3, as DNA: TGTGCCAGCAGTTACCCTAACTATGGCTACACCTTC.

This chain uses TRBV19 with TRBJ2-4, with D maybe TRBD1 (5 bases). This CDR3 is built from 15 residues. Trimming left V 4 bases short and J 9 bases short, with 19 bases between. Per the germline V gene, CDR1 is LNHDA and CDR2 is SQIVND (reference sequence). Here the CDR3 reads CASSTSRAPGVIQYF. The CDR3 coding sequence is TGTGCCAGTAGTACCTCCAGGGCGCCTGGGGTCATTCAGTACTTC.

This CDR3 is CASSFAGGQITEAFF. DNA of the CDR3: TGTGCCAGCAGCTTTGCAGGGGGCCAGATCACTGAAGCTTTCTTT. The chain has TRBV5-8 and TRBJ1-1; 8 bases fit TRBD1. There are 15 residues in the CDR3. The J segment lost 4 bases and the V segment lost 2 bases, leaving 7 bases of the junction unmatched. From germline, CDR1 is SGHTS and CDR2 YDEGEE.

This clone was seen a handful of times. The chain combines TRBV6-5 with TRBJ1-2, with 8 bases aligning to TRBD1. With V trimmed by 4 bases and J by 8 bases, 12 bases remained unmatched. The germline gives CDR1 MNHEY, CDR2 SVGAGI. The CDR3 covers 15 residues. The CDR3 DNA is TGTGCCAGCAGTTCGTTCAGGGGGCGGACCAGAGGCTACACCTTC. It yields the protein CASSSFRGRTRGYTF.

As concerns this clone: Other DNA sequences in the sample encode the same CDR3. This chain connects TRBV25-1 to TRBJ1-2; D call uncertain. CDR3 size: 14 residues. Trimming pared 5 bases from V and 2 bases from J, leaving 12 bases between. CDR1 MGHDK and CDR2 SYGVNS come from the germline V gene. The CDR3 here is CASSWPQRNYGYTF. CDR3 DNA sequence: TGTGCCAGCAGTTGGCCTCAGCGCAACTATGGCTACACCTTC.

The V call is TRBV7-8, the J call TRBJ2-1; 8 positions agree with TRBD1. V shed 4 bases, J shed 7 bases, and the junction held 21 bases outside the gene matches. The CDR3 is 19 residues long. Per the germline V gene, CDR1 is SGHVS and CDR2 is FQNEAQ. CDR3 nucleotides: TGTGCCAGCAGCTCCGCGGCCACCTTCGGGCAGGGGGCTAAGAATGAGCAGTTCTTC. Its protein product is CASSSAATFGQGAKNEQFF.

This clone was recorded a few times. The CDR3 DNA sequence: TGTGCCAGCAAATCGTGGCAGAACTACGAGCAGTACTTC. It translates to CASKSWQNYEQYF. The V gene is TRBV11-2, the J gene TRBJ2-7; unclear D gene. V shed 7 bases and J shed 3 bases, with 13 bases lying between them. Per the germline V gene, CDR1 is SGHAT and CDR2 is FQNNGV. The CDR3 length is 13 residues.

The rearrangement links TRBV3-1 (or the pseudogene TRBV3-2) to TRBJ1-6; no firm D call. The germline CDR1 and CDR2 sequences are LGHDT and YNNKEL (reference sequence). Trimming took off 0 bases at V and 12 bases at J, with 12 bases between the two ends. CDR3 size: 14 residues. The CDR3 reads CASSQESRLEPLHF. In nucleotides, the CDR3 is TGTGCCAGCAGCCAAGAGAGCCGGTTAGAACCCCTCCACTTT.

The chain couples TRBV18 to TRBJ2-7, with 9 bases identical to TRBD1. The CDR3 contains 15 residues. Germline CDR1 and CDR2: KGHSH and LQKENI. V was pared by 3 bases and J by 5 bases, with 8 bases of the junction left unmatched. CDR3 DNA: TGTGCCAGCTCACCCATTCCCGGGACAGGGAACGAGCAGTACTTC. It specifies CASSPIPGTGNEQYF.

This clone was recorded once. CDR3 sequence: CSARPGTGPAFF. CDR3 in DNA: TGCAGCGCCCGTCCCGGGACAGGGCCAGCTTTCTTT. The chain joins TRBV29-1 to TRBJ1-1; TRBD1 matches at 9 bases. V dropped 7 bases and J dropped 10; count of bases not matched to a gene: 10. CDR1 and CDR2 (germline): SQVTM, ANQGSEA. The CDR3 length is 12 residues.

The V and J genes are TRBV7-9 and TRBJ1-2, with TRBD1 as a possible D gene (5 bases). Germline values: CDR1 SEHNR, CDR2 FQNEAQ (reference sequence). Trimming cost V 1 base and J 6 bases, with 12 bases left between them. The CDR3 has 14 residues. The CDR3 region has the DNA TGTGCCAGCAGCTTAGGCGCCAGGGTGGATGGCTACACCTTC. This codes for CASSLGARVDGYTF.

J is TRBJ2-2 and V is TRBV19; 9 nucleotides match TRBD2. There are 17 residues in the CDR3. Germline V gene data show CDR1 as LNHDA and CDR2 as SQIVND (reference sequence). The trim removed 7 bases at V and 6 bases at J, leaving 15 bases unmatched. The CDR3 bases are TGTGCCAGTACCTCGTTGCGGGGGGGATCTTATGCCGGGGAGCTGTTTTTT. It encodes CASTSLRGGSYAGELFF.

The rearrangement links TRBV11-2 to TRBJ2-5; unclear D gene. The germline CDR1 and CDR2 sequences are SGHAT and FQNNGV. The ends were cut back, 3 bases at V and 5 bases at J, with 4 bases in the middle. The CDR3 covers 11 residues. The CDR3, as DNA: TGTGCCAGCAGCTTCGGGGAGACCCAGTACTTC. Translation: CASSFGETQYF.

This chain uses TRBV3-1 (or the pseudogene TRBV3-2) with TRBJ1-1; D uncertain. The CDR3 contains 16 residues. V lost 2 bases to trimming and J lost 4 bases, with 17 bases between them. Germline assignment: CDR1 LGHDT and CDR2 YNNKEL (reference sequence). Here the CDR3 DNA reads TGTGCCAGCAGCCAACTTAACAACGCCTATCCCACTGAAGCTTTCTTT. Translated, it gives CASSQLNNAYPTEAFF.

The chain couples TRBV9 to TRBJ2-1; D is possibly TRBD1 (6 bases). The CDR3 has 16 amino acids. The V end was cut by 0 bases, the J end by 5 bases, with 15 bases between. The germline V gene has CDR1 SGDLS and CDR2 YYNGEE. For the CDR3, the DNA is TGTGCCAGCAGCGTAGTGGCTGGCCAGGGGCACAATGAGCAGTTCTTC. It specifies CASSVVAGQGHNEQFF.